Below, 9 T cell receptor beta chains from the same sample are listed, as sequenced in a study of response to subunit inactivated influenza vaccine. One entry per CDR3 protein results from TCRdb running MiXCR on the RT-PCR reads. Here the sample spans approximately 310,000 distinct CDR3 sequences, 21% being singletons. The sample here was PBMCs from blood, taken 21 months after vaccination. Every receptor here comes from a man aged 45 to 70 who received an inactivated influenza vaccine.

This chain links TRBV27 with TRBJ1-5; D not resolved. V lost 3 bases and J 2 bases, leaving 11 bases between the germline ends. Germline values: CDR1 MNHEY, CDR2 SMNVEV (reference sequence). The CDR3 is made up of 15 amino acids. CDR3 amino acids: CASSFDGVGNQPQHF. The CDR3 DNA reads TGTGCCAGCAGTTTCGACGGGGTAGGCAATCAGCCCCAGCATTTT.

This clonotype was detected ten times or more. The chain uses TRBV6-6 and TRBJ2-1; D possibly corresponds to TRBD1 (6 bases). This CDR3 spans 13 amino acids. CDR1 is MNHNY, CDR2 SVGAGI, per germline (reference sequence). V was clipped by 8 bases and J by 4 bases, with 12 bases between them. The CDR3 nucleotides read TGTGCCAGCGTGGGGGCAGGTTACAATGAGCAGTTCTTC. Its translation is CASVGAGYNEQFF.

V is TRBV29-1 and J is TRBJ1-2, with TRBD1 as a possible D gene (6 bases). Trimming removed 5 bases from V and 12 bases from J, with 16 bases in between. CDR1 is SQVTM, CDR2 ANQGSEA, per germline. There are 11 residues in the CDR3. CDR3 DNA: TGCAGCGTTATGGCCTCAGGGGTTGACACCTTC. Its translation: CSVMASGVDTF.

The genes are TRBV18 and TRBJ2-1; TRBD2 agrees at 8 bases. V gave up 3 bases and J gave up 8 bases; unmatched junction bases: 9. Germline lookup yields CDR1 KGHSH and CDR2 LQKENI. The length of the CDR3 is 15 residues. As DNA, the CDR3 is TGTGCCAGCTCACCTGCCAGCGGGGGTATCGATGAGCAGTTCTTC. This sequence encodes CASSPASGGIDEQFF. The full variable domain, its missing parts supplied by reference TRBV18 and TRBJ2-1, is NAGVMQNPRHLVRRRGQEARLRCSPMKGHSHVYWYRQLPEEGLKFMVYLQKENIIDESGMPKERFSAEFPKEGPSILRIQQVVRGDSAAYFCASSPASGGIDEQFFGPGTRLTVL.

This sequence joins TRBV7-8 and TRBJ1-3, with D maybe TRBD1 (6 bases). In germline, CDR1 is SGHVS, CDR2 FQNEAQ. The ends were cut back, 6 bases at V and 4 bases at J, with 13 bases in the middle. This CDR3 is 14 amino acids long. The CDR3 nucleotides are TGTGCCAGCAGATCTACAGGGTTGGGAAACACCATATATTTT. It encodes CASRSTGLGNTIYF.

This clonotype was counted between two and nine times. The chain couples TRBV11-1 to TRBJ1-5; TRBD1 is a possible D gene (6 bases). CDR3 length equals 12 residues. Deletions cut 5 bases from V and 7 bases from J, with 9 bases between. Germline V CDR1 and CDR2: SGHAT, FQDESV (reference sequence). CDR3 in DNA: TGTGCCAGCAGCAACAGGGTCCAGCCCCAGCATTTT. Protein product: CASSNRVQPQHF.

The genes are TRBV20-1 and TRBJ2-7; no clear D. Trimming removed 6 bases at V and 3 bases at J, with 15 bases between. The germline gives CDR1 DFQATT, CDR2 SNEGSKA (reference sequence). The CDR3 runs to 13 residues. The CDR3 is CSAQTEGNYEQYF. CDR3 bases: TGCAGTGCCCAGACGGAAGGCAACTACGAGCAGTACTTC.

The V gene is TRBV4-2, the J gene TRBJ2-7, with 8 nucleotides matching TRBD2. Germline V gene lookup returns CDR1 LGHNA and CDR2 YNFKEQ. The CDR3 is 15 amino acids. V dropped 4 bases and J dropped 0; count of bases not matched to a gene: 5. CDR3 nucleotides: TGTGCCAGCAGCCTCAAGCGGGAGCTCTCCTACGAGCAGTACTTC. As protein: CASSLKRELSYEQYF.

This clonotype has just one count. The chain carries TRBV29-1 and TRBJ2-3; D is ambiguous. V dropped 2 bases and J dropped 0 bases, with 3 bases sitting between them. The CDR3 extends over 12 amino acids. Germline V gene data show CDR1 as SQVTM and CDR2 as ANQGSEA. In DNA, the CDR3 is TGCAGCGTTGAACCTAGCACAGATACGCAGTATTTT. This translates into CSVEPSTDTQYF.